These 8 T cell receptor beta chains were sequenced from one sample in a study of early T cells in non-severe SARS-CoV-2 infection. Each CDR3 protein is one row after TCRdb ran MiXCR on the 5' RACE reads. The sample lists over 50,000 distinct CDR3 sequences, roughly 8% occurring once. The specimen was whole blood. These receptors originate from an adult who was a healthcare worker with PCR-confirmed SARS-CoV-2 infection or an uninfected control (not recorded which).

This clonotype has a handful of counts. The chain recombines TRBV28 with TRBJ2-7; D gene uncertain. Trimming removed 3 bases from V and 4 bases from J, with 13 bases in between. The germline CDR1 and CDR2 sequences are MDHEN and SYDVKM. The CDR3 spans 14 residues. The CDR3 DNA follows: TGTGCCAGCAGTTTGGATAGGCGCTTTTACGAGCAGTACTTC. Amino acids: CASSLDRRFYEQYF.

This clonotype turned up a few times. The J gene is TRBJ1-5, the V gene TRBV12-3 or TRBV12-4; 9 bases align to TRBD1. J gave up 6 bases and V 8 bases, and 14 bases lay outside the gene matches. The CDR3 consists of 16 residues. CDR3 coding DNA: TGTGCCAGCCAAACCCAGGACAGGGGTTCGGGTCAGCCCCAGCATTTT. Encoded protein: CASQTQDRGSGQPQHF.

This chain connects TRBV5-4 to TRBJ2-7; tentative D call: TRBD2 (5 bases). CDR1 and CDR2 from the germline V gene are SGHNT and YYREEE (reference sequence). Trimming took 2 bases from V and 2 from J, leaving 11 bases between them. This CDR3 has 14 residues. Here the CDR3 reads CASSFQRKPYEQYF. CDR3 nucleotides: TGTGCCAGCAGCTTCCAGCGGAAGCCCTACGAGCAGTACTTC.

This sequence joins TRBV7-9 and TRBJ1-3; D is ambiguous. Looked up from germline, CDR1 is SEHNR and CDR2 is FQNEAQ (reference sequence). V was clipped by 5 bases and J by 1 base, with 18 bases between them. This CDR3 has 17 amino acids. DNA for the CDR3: TGTGCCAGCAGCCCCCGCTACCGGGCCCCGTCTGGAAACACCATATATTTT. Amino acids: CASSPRYRAPSGNTIYF. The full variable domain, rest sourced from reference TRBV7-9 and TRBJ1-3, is DTGVSQNPRHKITKRGQNVTFRCDPISEHNRLYWYRQTLGQGPEFLTYFQNEAQLEKSRLLSDRFSAERPKGSFSTLEIQRTEQGDSAMYLCASSPRYRAPSGNTIYFGEGSWLTVV.

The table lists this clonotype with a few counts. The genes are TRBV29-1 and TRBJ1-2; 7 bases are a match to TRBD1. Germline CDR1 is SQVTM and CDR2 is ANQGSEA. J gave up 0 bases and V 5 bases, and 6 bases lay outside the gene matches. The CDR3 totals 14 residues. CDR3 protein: CSVKGGTANYGYTF. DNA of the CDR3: TGCAGCGTTAAAGGGGGGACAGCTAACTATGGCTACACCTTC.

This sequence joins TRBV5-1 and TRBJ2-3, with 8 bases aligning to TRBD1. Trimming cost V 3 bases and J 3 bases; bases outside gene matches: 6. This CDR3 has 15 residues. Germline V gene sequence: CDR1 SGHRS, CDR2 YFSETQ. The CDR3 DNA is TGCGCCAGCAGCTCGGGACAGGCGGTAACAGATACGCAGTATTTT. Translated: CASSSGQAVTDTQYF.

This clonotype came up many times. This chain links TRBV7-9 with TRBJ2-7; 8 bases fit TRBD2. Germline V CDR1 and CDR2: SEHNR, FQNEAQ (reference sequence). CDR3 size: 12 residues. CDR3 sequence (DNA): TGTCTGAGCGGGAGAGGGGTCGACGAGCAGTACTTC. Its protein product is CLSGRGVDEQYF. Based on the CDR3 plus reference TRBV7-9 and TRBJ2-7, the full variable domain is DTGVSQNPRHKITKRGQNVTFRCDPISEHNRLYWYRQTLGQGPEFLTYFQNEAQLEKSRLLSDRFSAERPKGSFSTLEIQRTEQGDSAMYLCLSGRGVDEQYFGPGTRLTVT.

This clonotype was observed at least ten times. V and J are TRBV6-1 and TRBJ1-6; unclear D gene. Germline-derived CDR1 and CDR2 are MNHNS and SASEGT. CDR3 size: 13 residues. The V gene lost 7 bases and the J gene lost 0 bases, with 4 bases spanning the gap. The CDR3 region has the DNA TGTGCCAGCACGGGCTCCTATAATTCACCCCTCCACTTT. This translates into CASTGSYNSPLHF.